This is a list of T cell receptor beta chains from one sample in a study of molecular identifiers for immune sequencing clone quantification. TCRdb re-called the PCR reads through MiXCR, storing one row per CDR3 protein. The sample lists about 98,000 distinct CDR3 sequences, 35% occurring once. Specimen: naive CD8+ T cells from blood, with Jurkat cell RNA spiked in. The receptors derive from a human donor in good health. Some libraries in this study had Jurkat cell RNA spiked in. The CDR3 runs from the conserved cysteine through the conserved F or W. D genes are given only for firm matches. The size of a clone is reported for some rows only, either as once, few or many, or as a class for expanded clones.

J gene	D gene	clone size	V gene	CDR3 length	CDR3 protein	CDR3 DNA
TRBJ2-7	TRBD2	few	TRBV3-1	17	CASSRWSGTRGQGEQYF	TGTGCCAGCAGCCGGTGGTCCGGGACTAGAGGGCAGGGGGAGCAGTACTTC
TRBJ2-3	TRBD2	many	TRBV11-3	12	CAEREGCDTQYF	TGTGCAGAGCGGGAGGGGTGCGATACGCAGTATTTT
TRBJ1-1	.	.	TRBV6-5	14	CASSFQGYATEAFF	TGTGCCAGCAGTTTCCAGGGTTACGCCACTGAAGCTTTCTTT
TRBJ2-1	TRBD2	few	TRBV28	16	CASSLAWREGNNEQFF	TGTGCCAGCAGTTTAGCATGGCGGGAGGGGAACAATGAGCAGTTCTTC
TRBJ2-7	.	.	TRBV5-4	15	CASSLDEGPSDEQYF	TGTGCCAGCAGCTTGGATGAGGGCCCGAGCGACGAGCAGTACTTC
TRBJ1-1	TRBD1	many	TRBV2	14	CASSEWTGGTEAFF	TGTGCCAGCAGTGAATGGACAGGGGGCACTGAAGCTTTCTTT
TRBJ1-1	.	.	TRBV6-5	13	CASSYREGTEAFF	TGTGCCAGCAGTTACAGGGAGGGGACTGAAGCTTTCTTT
TRBJ1-1	.	.	TRBV4-2	13	CASSQGFNTEAFF	TGTGCCAGCAGCCAAGGCTTTAACACTGAAGCTTTCTTT
TRBJ1-5	.	many	TRBV7-2	17	CASSLASTIYSNQPQHF	TGTGCCAGCAGCTTAGCTAGCACGATCTATAGCAATCAGCCCCAGCATTTT
TRBJ1-1	.	few	TRBV29-1	13	CSVEAGLNTEAFF	TGCAGCGTTGAGGCAGGGTTGAACACTGAAGCTTTCTTT
TRBJ2-2	TRBD1	.	TRBV19	16	CASSPGQGAFLGELFF	TGTGCCAGTAGTCCAGGACAGGGGGCGTTTTTGGGGGAGCTGTTTTTT
TRBJ2-2	.	many	TRBV28	12	CASSPGSGELFF	TGTGCCAGCAGCCCCGGTTCGGGGGAGCTGTTTTTT
TRBJ2-1	.	.	TRBV24-1	15	CATSDPTRRDNEQLF	TGTGCCACCAGTGATCCAACCCGCCGGGACAATGAGCAGCTCTTC
TRBJ2-1	TRBD2	.	TRBV7-2	14	CASSTLAGYYEQFF	TGCGCCAGCAGCACCCTAGCGGGTTACTATGAGCAGTTCTTC
TRBJ2-7	.	.	TRBV19	14	CASAPQVASYEQSF	TGTGCCAGTGCTCCACAGGTGGCCAGCTACGAGCAGTCCTTC
TRBJ1-2	.	few	TRBV7-9	15	CASSLPLPTNYGYTF	TGTGCCAGCAGCCTTCCCCTCCCTACTAACTATGGCTACACCTTC
TRBJ2-1	TRBD2	.	TRBV19	13	CASNGGRPQEQFF	TGTGCCAGTAATGGCGGGAGGCCCCAAGAGCAGTTCTTC
TRBJ1-5	.	many	TRBV7-9	13	CASSRGSNQPQHF	TGTGCCAGCTCCCGTGGGAGCAATCAGCCCCAGCATTTT
TRBJ2-3	TRBD2	.	TRBV7-9	19	CASSFLLKSGRAGTDTQYF	TGTGCCAGCAGCTTCCTCTTAAAAAGCGGGAGGGCCGGCACAGATACGCAGTATTTT
TRBJ2-6	.	few	TRBV12-3/TRBV12-4	13	CASSSLGANVLTF	TGTGCCAGCAGTTCTTTGGGGGCCAACGTCCTGACTTTC
TRBJ1-4	.	.	TRBV7-8	14	CASSLRTQNEKLFF	TGTGCCAGCAGCCTCCGGACACAGAATGAAAAACTGTTTTTT
TRBJ2-1	.	.	TRBV5-1	15	CASRDSLPLYNEQFF	TGCGCCAGCAGGGACAGTCTCCCTCTATACAATGAGCAGTTCTTC
TRBJ1-2	.	many	TRBV7-2	14	CASSLRDEGYGYTF	TGTGCCAGCAGCTTACGGGACGAGGGCTATGGCTACACCTTC
TRBJ2-7	TRBD2	few	TRBV4-1	15	CASSQGSSGNYEQYF	TGCGCCAGCAGCCAAGGATCTAGCGGGAACTACGAGCAGTACTTC
TRBJ1-1	.	many	TRBV7-9	14	CASSLGQSNTEAFF	TGTGCCAGCAGCTTAGGACAGTCGAACACTGAAGCTTTCTTT